This T cell receptor beta chain was obtained from a study of shared clonotypes between healthy human individuals. Study conclusions and caveats: Naive CD4 clonotype sharing across several donors was around 5.5%.

Donors comprised healthy HIV-negative adults lacking recent acute infections or vaccinations. Ten or more counts support this clone. Its antigen is currently unknown. The CDR3 is 18 residues long. Per germline, CDR1 LGHNA and CDR2 YNFKEQ. J gave up 5 bases and V 0 bases, and 12 bases lay outside the gene matches. Using immunoSEQ multiplex PCR, the repertoire was profiled, and TCRdb retains in-frame clones only, with some absent. The repertoire holds around 1.1 million clones, with 78% as singletons. This receptor was obtained from a man younger than 30 in good health. Some clones in this sample may be carry-over from other donors' samples. The V and J genes are TRBV4-2 and TRBJ2-1; 8 nucleotides line up with TRBD2. Sequencing was carried out using memory CD4+ T cells from PBMCs. This sample's subset: CD45RA-negative fraction. The CDR3 bases are TGTGCCAGCAGCCAAGACGTGGGTCAGCGGGAGATCGACAATGAGCAGTTCTTC. Its protein product is CASSQDVGQREIDNEQFF.